The 17 T cell receptor beta chains given below trace back to one sample, sequenced in a study of control samples from healthy donors and cancer patients. Here immunoSEQ multiplex PCR was the method, and the copy in TCRdb shows in-frame clones only, minus some. This sample has 65,000 to 100,000 clones; 80% to 90% occur once, and the top ten carry around 18%. Input material: blood. These receptors all come from a man between 45 and 60 years old in good health.

V usage is TRBV4-1 and J usage is TRBJ1-5, with 9 positions matching TRBD1. The CDR3 length is 15 residues. V trimming: 8 bases; J trimming: 3 bases; junction bases outside the gene matches: 8. The germline CDR1 and CDR2 sequences are MGHRA and YSYEKL. The CDR3 region has the DNA TGCGCCAGCTCCCGGGACAGGGATTTCAATCAGCCCCAGCATTTT. Translation: CASSRDRDFNQPQHF.

The rearrangement uses TRBV6-4 and TRBJ1-2, with a possible D match to TRBD1 (5 bases). Per the germline V gene, CDR1 is MRHNA and CDR2 is SNTAGT. The CDR3 runs 13 residues. Trimming cost V 0 bases and J 4 bases, with 6 bases left between them. The DNA of the CDR3 is TGTGCCAGCAGTGACTCAAGGGGCTATGGCTACACCTTC. This gives the protein CASSDSRGYGYTF.

The gene calls are TRBV24-1 and TRBJ1-5; 8 bases fit TRBD1. Germline trimming cut 4 bases from V and 4 bases from J; bases unmatched to any gene: 5. The CDR3 loop spans 15 amino acids. Looked up from germline, CDR1 is KGHDR and CDR2 is SFDVKD. DNA of the CDR3: TGTGCCACCAGTGACCCCCGGACAGGGAATCAGCCCCAGCATTTT. Its translation is CATSDPRTGNQPQHF.

The rearrangement joins TRBV13 to TRBJ1-1; 7 positions match TRBD1. Germline V gene sequence: CDR1 PRHDT, CDR2 FYEKMQ (reference sequence). V gave up 5 bases and J gave up 4 bases; unmatched junction bases: 7. This CDR3 has 14 residues. CDR3 loop: CASSGGQQLTEAFF. The CDR3 DNA sequence: TGTGCCAGCAGCGGGGGACAGCAGCTCACTGAAGCTTTCTTT.

V usage is TRBV4-2 and J usage is TRBJ1-5; a weak D match, TRBD1 (6 bases). V was pared by 2 bases and J by 1 base, with 12 bases between. Per the germline V gene, CDR1 is LGHNA and CDR2 is YNFKEQ. The CDR3 totals 16 residues. Written as DNA, the CDR3 is TGTGCCAGCAGCCAAATGGACAGAACCAGCAATCAGCCCCAGCATTTT. Its protein product is CASSQMDRTSNQPQHF.

This clone was seen a single time. J is TRBJ2-2 and V is TRBV13; TRBD2 agrees at 7 bases. The CDR3 extends over 16 amino acids. Germline V gene lookup returns CDR1 PRHDT and CDR2 FYEKMQ (reference sequence). The V gene end was trimmed by 0 bases and the J gene end by 3 bases; junction bases not matched to a gene: 4. CDR3 in amino acids: CASSLGRETHTGELFF. The DNA of the CDR3 is TGTGCCAGCAGCTTAGGGCGGGAGACCCACACCGGGGAGCTGTTTTTT.

CDR3 DNA: TGTGCCAGCAGTGACCCGACGGGGGGCTATGGTGAGACCCAGTACTTC. Its protein product is CASSDPTGGYGETQYF. The V gene is TRBV6-2 or TRBV6-3, the J gene TRBJ2-5; D is perhaps TRBD2 (7 bases). The CDR3 is 16 residues long. Germline assignment: CDR1 MNHEY and CDR2 SVGEGT. Between the trimmed V and J ends, which lost 5 bases and 5 bases, there was a span of 21 bases.

The V call is TRBV30, the J call TRBJ1-2, with D possibly being TRBD1 (6 bases). CDR1 is GTSNPN, CDR2 SVGIG, per germline (reference sequence). The CDR3 covers 13 residues. Trimming pared 3 bases from V and 4 bases from J, leaving 12 bases between. The CDR3: CAWRRGGTYGYTF. In DNA, the CDR3 is TGTGCCTGGAGAAGGGGGGGGACCTATGGCTACACCTTC.

This chain uses TRBV13 with TRBJ2-5; 8 bases match TRBD1. The J segment lost 3 bases and the V segment lost 5 bases, leaving 5 bases of the junction unmatched. This CDR3 spans 14 amino acids. Germline CDR1 and CDR2: PRHDT and FYEKMQ (reference sequence). The CDR3 sequence is CASSQQGVKETQYF. DNA of the CDR3: TGTGCCAGCAGCCAACAGGGGGTTAAAGAGACCCAGTACTTC.

This clone was observed once. The chain is built from TRBV6-5 and TRBJ1-5; D gene ambiguous. Germline V gives CDR1 MNHEY, CDR2 SVGAGI. The CDR3 loop spans 13 amino acids. V was shortened by 6 bases and J by 1 base, with 7 bases between the two germline ends. The CDR3 loop reads CASSMPSNQPQHF. For the CDR3, the DNA is TGTGCCAGCAGCATGCCGAGCAATCAGCCCCAGCATTTT.

The chain recombines TRBV30 with TRBJ1-2, with D unresolved. Germline lookup yields CDR1 GTSNPN and CDR2 SVGIG (reference sequence). CDR3 length: 17 residues. The V end was cut by 2 bases, the J end by 0 bases, with 19 bases between. CDR3 protein: CAWSRGGFDISNYGYTF. CDR3 sequence (DNA): TGTGCCTGGAGTAGAGGAGGGTTCGACATCTCTAACTATGGCTACACCTTC.

The chain is built from TRBV23-1 and TRBJ2-7; maybe TRBD1 (5 bases). TRBV23-1 is an ORF for which the function is uncertain. V shed 4 bases and J shed 0 bases, with 13 bases lying between them. The CDR3 has 15 amino acids. CDR3 sequence: CASSRPGLISYEQYF. Written as DNA, the CDR3 is TGCGCCAGCAGTCGCCCAGGGTTAATCTCCTACGAGCAGTACTTC.

The chain links TRBV7-2 to TRBJ2-3; TRBD1 agrees at 10 bases. From germline, CDR1 is SGHTA and CDR2 FQGNSA. The CDR3 has 14 residues. The ends lost 8 bases at V and 1 base at J; junction bases unmatched: 3. The CDR3 spells CASRGTGGTDTQYF. CDR3 DNA: TGTGCCAGCCGAGGGACAGGGGGCACAGATACGCAGTATTTT.

V usage is TRBV9 and J usage is TRBJ2-1, with TRBD1 matching 10 bases. Germline V gene data show CDR1 as SGDLS and CDR2 as YYNGEE. The CDR3 is 15 amino acids. Trimming at V came to 0 bases and at J to 7 bases, leaving 4 bases not matched to a gene. The chain's CDR3 is CASSVGDRGRNEQFF. As DNA, the CDR3 is TGTGCCAGCAGCGTAGGTGACAGGGGGCGGAATGAGCAGTTCTTC.

In its sample, this clone was seen a few times. The chain has TRBV7-8 and TRBJ1-6; 8 nucleotides line up with TRBD1. The length of the CDR3 is 13 residues. Germline lookup yields CDR1 SGHVS and CDR2 FQNEAQ. The junction had 6 bases not matched to a gene; V was cut back by 6 bases and J by 11 bases. DNA of the CDR3: TGTGCCAGCAGTCGGCAGGGGGCTACACCCCTCCACTTT. Its protein is CASSRQGATPLHF.

In its sample, this clone was seen a few times. The rearrangement links TRBV5-1 to TRBJ1-2, with TRBD1 matching 7 bases. This CDR3 is 15 amino acids long. The trim removed 4 bases at V and 0 bases at J, leaving 6 bases unmatched. Germline V gives CDR1 SGHRS, CDR2 YFSETQ. The CDR3 protein is CASSGLGQTNYGYTF. In DNA form, the CDR3 reads TGCGCCAGCAGCGGGCTGGGACAGACTAACTATGGCTACACCTTC.

This clone appeared once. The V call is TRBV9, the J call TRBJ1-1; D gene ambiguous. The CDR3 sequence is 14 residues long. With 0 bases removed from V and 1 base from J, the gap between germline ends came to 7 bases. The germline V gene has CDR1 SGDLS and CDR2 YYNGEE. The CDR3 DNA follows: TGTGCCAGCAGCGTAGAAGGCCCGAACACTGAAGCTTTCTTT. The encoded protein is CASSVEGPNTEAFF.